A single sample is the source of the 14 T cell receptor beta chains below, sequenced in a study of Ad26.COV2.S vaccination and SARS-CoV-2 variants (dated by TCRdb to the early 2020s). Explained via the paper, the treatment or condition label denotes: about 20 received Ad26.COV2.S at low or high dose, single or two shots; several received placebo; per-sample allocation not given. Repertoires of vaccine and placebo recipients were sequenced from samples collected on day 63 after the first injection. Library prep was done by the immunoSEQ multiplex PCR assay. The clones in this table, taken by TCRdb from immuneACCESS, are in-frame only. Not every clone is retained; where verified, under half of the shortfall comes from an unresolved V gene, and the cause of the rest is unknown. The sample contains roughly 450,000 clones, about nine tenths of them found a single time. The ten largest clonotypes hold 12% of the sample.

Here the sequenced sample was peripheral blood, taken in a trial of Ad26.COV2.S vaccine versus placebo. These TCRs come from a person aged 18-60 years who received the Ad26.COV2.S COVID-19 vaccine or a placebo.

This clone showed up just a few times. The chain carries TRBV9 and TRBJ1-5; D not certain. The length of the CDR3 is 14 residues. The germline V and J ends were trimmed by 6 bases and 6 bases, with 16 bases remaining between them. Germline CDR1 reads SGDLS; CDR2 reads YYNGEE. The CDR3 bases are TGTGCCAGCATTCCCCCGCGGGCGGGTCAGCCCCAGCATTTT. This gives the protein CASIPPRAGQPQHF. Drawing the rest from reference TRBV9 and TRBJ1-5, the complete variable domain is DSGVTQTPKHLITATGQRVTLRCSPRSGDLSVYWYQQSLDQGLQFLIQYYNGEERAKGNILERFSAQQFPDLHSELNLSSLELGDSALYFCASIPPRAGQPQHFGDGTRLSIL.

The V gene is TRBV18, the J gene TRBJ1-1, with 11 bases lining up with TRBD1. CDR1 and CDR2 from the germline V gene are KGHSH and LQKENI. The V gene end was trimmed by 1 base and the J gene end by 3 bases; junction bases not matched to a gene: 10. This CDR3 region has 18 residues. The CDR3 coding sequence is TGTGCCAGCTCACCACTGGGTGGACAGGGGGCCCGGGACACTGAAGCTTTCTTT. Protein: CASSPLGGQGARDTEAFF.

The chain joins TRBV4-3 to TRBJ2-3; tentatively, D is TRBD2 (6 bases). Germline V gene lookup returns CDR1 LGHNA and CDR2 YSLEER. V shed 0 bases and J shed 2 bases, with 21 bases lying between them. The CDR3 is made up of 19 amino acids. Written as DNA, the CDR3 is TGCGCCAGCAGCCAAGATATCGGGACTCAACTTTTATACACAGATACGCAGTATTTT. Translation gives CASSQDIGTQLLYTDTQYF.

The CDR3 coding sequence is TGTGCCAGCCGGGGAGAGAGCAATCAGCCCCAGCATTTT. Translated: CASRGESNQPQHF. The chain combines TRBV12-3 or TRBV12-4 with TRBJ1-5, with unresolved D. CDR3 size: 13 residues. V lost 8 bases, J lost 1 base, and 9 bases lay in between.

This clone was picked up one time. The CDR3 DNA follows: TGCGCCAGCAGCTTGTTGGACAGCTTGAACACTGAAGCTTTCTTT. It yields the protein CASSLLDSLNTEAFF. The chain links TRBV5-1 to TRBJ1-1; perhaps TRBD1 as D (6 bases). The germline V gene has CDR1 SGHRS and CDR2 YFSETQ. The CDR3 loop spans 15 amino acids. Trimming took 1 base from V and 0 from J, leaving 10 bases between them. The full variable domain, rest sourced from reference TRBV5-1 and TRBJ1-1, is KAGVTQTPRYLIKTRGQQVTLSCSPISGHRSVSWYQQTPGQGLQFLFEYFSETQRNKGNFPGRFSGRQFSNSRSEMNVSTLELGDSALYLCASSLLDSLNTEAFFGQGTRLTVV.

This clone has just one count. The rearrangement links TRBV27 to TRBJ2-7; weak D call: TRBD2 (5 bases). The CDR3 is 12 residues long. CDR1 and CDR2 (germline): MNHEY, SMNVEV (reference sequence). V lost 5 bases and J 6 bases, leaving 11 bases between the germline ends. CDR3 loop: CASSRTAGEQYF. The CDR3 bases are TGTGCCAGCAGTCGGACTGCGGGCGAGCAGTACTTC.

The chain joins TRBV18 to TRBJ2-2; 8 nucleotides line up with TRBD1. V shed 6 bases, J shed 4 bases, and the junction held 4 bases outside the gene matches. Germline V CDR1 and CDR2: KGHSH, LQKENI. The CDR3 extends over 14 amino acids. This CDR3 reads CASSETGGTGELFF. CDR3 in DNA: TGTGCCAGCTCCGAAACAGGGGGCACCGGGGAGCTGTTTTTT. Complete variable domain (other parts from reference TRBV18 and TRBJ2-2): NAGVMQNPRHLVRRRGQEARLRCSPMKGHSHVYWYRQLPEEGLKFMVYLQKENIIDESGMPKERFSAEFPKEGPSILRIQQVVRGDSAAYFCASSETGGTGELFFGEGSRLTVL.

Comment on this clone: Additional DNA sequences in this sample encode the identical CDR3. This chain links TRBV4-3 with TRBJ2-1; possible D gene TRBD1, 5 bases. The germline gives CDR1 LGHNA, CDR2 YSLEER. The V gene lost 0 bases and the J gene lost 4 bases, with 10 bases spanning the gap. The CDR3 totals 15 residues. CDR3 protein: CASSQDRGGYNEQFF. In DNA, the CDR3 is TGCGCCAGCAGCCAAGATAGGGGTGGGTACAATGAGCAGTTCTTC.

The chain uses TRBV19 and TRBJ2-7; 9 nucleotides line up with TRBD1. The germline gives CDR1 LNHDA, CDR2 SQIVND (reference sequence). This CDR3 contains 15 residues. After removal of 6 bases from V and 2 bases from J, the junction contained 8 bases not matched to a gene. The CDR3 protein is CASSPTGGFAYEQYF. The CDR3 region has the DNA TGTGCCAGTAGCCCCACAGGGGGCTTCGCCTACGAGCAGTACTTC. The full variable domain, its missing parts supplied by reference TRBV19 and TRBJ2-7, is DGGITQSPKYLFRKEGQNVTLSCEQNLNHDAMYWYRQDPGQGLRLIYYSQIVNDFQKGDIAEGYSVSREKKESFPLTVTSAQKNPTAFYLCASSPTGGFAYEQYFGPGTRLTVT.

This clone appeared a single time. This rearrangement joins TRBV5-4 to TRBJ2-1, with TRBD2 as a possible D gene (5 bases). The germline V and J ends were trimmed by 0 bases and 8 bases, with 15 bases remaining between them. The CDR3 is 15 amino acids. Germline CDR1 reads SGHNT; CDR2 reads YYREEE (reference sequence). The CDR3 region has the DNA TGTGCCAGCAGCTTGGTTCGGAGGCCCCCAGATGAGCAGTTCTTC. It encodes CASSLVRRPPDEQFF.

This chain joins TRBV29-1 and TRBJ1-2; tentative D call: TRBD1 (5 bases). CDR1 is SQVTM, CDR2 ANQGSEA, per germline. With 0 bases removed from V and 9 bases from J, the gap between germline ends came to 8 bases. The CDR3 consists of 11 residues. The CDR3 protein is CSVEDAGSYTF. CDR3 nucleotide sequence: TGCAGCGTTGAAGATGCAGGGAGCTACACCTTC.

The genes are TRBV5-6 and TRBJ2-2; TRBD1 or TRBD2 may be the D gene (6 bases each). The germline V gene encodes CDR1 SGHDT and CDR2 YYEEEE. The ends were cut back, 0 bases at V and 6 bases at J, with 15 bases in the middle. The CDR3 spans 16 residues. In DNA, the CDR3 is TGTGCCAGCAGCTTGGAACCGGGGGCGCGGTCCGGGGAGCTGTTTTTT. The encoded protein is CASSLEPGARSGELFF. The full variable domain, with the rest looked up from reference TRBV5-6 and TRBJ2-2, is DAGVTQSPTHLIKTRGQQVTLRCSPKSGHDTVSWYQQALGQGPQFIFQYYEEEERQRGNFPDRFSGHQFPNYSSELNVNALLLGDSALYLCASSLEPGARSGELFFGEGSRLTVL.

J is TRBJ2-5 and V is TRBV14; 7 bases map to TRBD1. Germline lookup yields CDR1 SGHDN and CDR2 FVKESK. V gave up 4 bases and J gave up 2 bases; unmatched junction bases: 10. This CDR3 is built from 16 residues. CDR3 protein: CASSRRQGWPQETQYF. For the CDR3, the DNA is TGTGCCAGCAGCCGTCGACAGGGCTGGCCTCAAGAGACCCAGTACTTC.

CDR3 in DNA: TGCAGCGTTCCGCTAGCGGGAGGGCTTAATGAGCAGTTCTTC. It yields the protein CSVPLAGGLNEQFF. The chain uses TRBV29-1 and TRBJ2-1, with TRBD2 identical over 12 bases. Germline V gene data show CDR1 as SQVTM and CDR2 as ANQGSEA. This CDR3 spans 14 amino acids. With 5 bases clipped from V and 7 bases from J, the junction kept 6 bases outside the gene matches.